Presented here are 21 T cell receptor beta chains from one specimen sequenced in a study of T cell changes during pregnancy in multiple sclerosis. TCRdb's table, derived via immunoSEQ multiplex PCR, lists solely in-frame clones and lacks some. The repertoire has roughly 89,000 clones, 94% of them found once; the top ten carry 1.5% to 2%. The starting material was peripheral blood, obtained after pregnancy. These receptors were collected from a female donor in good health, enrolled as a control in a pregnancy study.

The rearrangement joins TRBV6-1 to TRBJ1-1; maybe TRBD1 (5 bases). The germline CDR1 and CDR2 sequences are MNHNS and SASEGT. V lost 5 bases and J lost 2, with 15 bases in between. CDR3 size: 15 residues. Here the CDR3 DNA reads TGTGCCAGCAGTTCCCCGGGGGGAGGAAACACTGAAGCTTTCTTT. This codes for CASSSPGGGNTEAFF.

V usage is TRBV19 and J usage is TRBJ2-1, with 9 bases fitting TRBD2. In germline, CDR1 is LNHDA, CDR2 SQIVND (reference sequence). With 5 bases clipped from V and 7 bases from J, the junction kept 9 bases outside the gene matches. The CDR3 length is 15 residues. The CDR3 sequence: CASSGGTSFLNEQFF. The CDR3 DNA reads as TGTGCCAGTAGTGGGGGGACTAGCTTCCTGAATGAGCAGTTCTTC.

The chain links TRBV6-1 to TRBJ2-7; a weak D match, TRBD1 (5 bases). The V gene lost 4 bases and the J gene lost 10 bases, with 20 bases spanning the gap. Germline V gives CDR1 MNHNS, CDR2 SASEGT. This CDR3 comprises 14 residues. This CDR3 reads CASSAATSQRGQYF. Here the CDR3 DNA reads TGTGCCAGCAGTGCTGCTACTTCACAAAGGGGACAGTACTTC.

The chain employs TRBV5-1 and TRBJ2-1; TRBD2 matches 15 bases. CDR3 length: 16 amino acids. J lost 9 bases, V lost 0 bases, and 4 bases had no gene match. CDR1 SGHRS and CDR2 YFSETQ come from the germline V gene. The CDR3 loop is CASSLGGTSGRTEQFF. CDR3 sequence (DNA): TGCGCCAGCAGCTTGGGGGGGACTAGCGGGAGGACTGAGCAGTTCTTC.

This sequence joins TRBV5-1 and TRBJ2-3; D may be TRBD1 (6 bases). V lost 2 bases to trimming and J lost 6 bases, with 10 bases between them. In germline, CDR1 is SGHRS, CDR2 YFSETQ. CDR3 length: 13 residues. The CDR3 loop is CASSLQGSDTQYF. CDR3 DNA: TGCGCCAGCAGCTTACAGGGTTCCGATACGCAGTATTTT.

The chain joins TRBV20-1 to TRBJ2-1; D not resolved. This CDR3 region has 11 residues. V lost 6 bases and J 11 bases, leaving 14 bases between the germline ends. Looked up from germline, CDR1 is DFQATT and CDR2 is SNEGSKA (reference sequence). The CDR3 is CSATPEKQQFF. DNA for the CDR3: TGCAGTGCCACCCCGGAGAAGCAGCAGTTCTTC.

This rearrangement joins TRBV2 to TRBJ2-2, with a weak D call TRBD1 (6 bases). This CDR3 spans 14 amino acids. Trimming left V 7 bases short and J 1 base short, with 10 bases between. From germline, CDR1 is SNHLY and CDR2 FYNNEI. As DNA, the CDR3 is TGTGCCAGCAAGAAGGGACAGAACACCGGGGAGCTGTTTTTT. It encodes CASKKGQNTGELFF.

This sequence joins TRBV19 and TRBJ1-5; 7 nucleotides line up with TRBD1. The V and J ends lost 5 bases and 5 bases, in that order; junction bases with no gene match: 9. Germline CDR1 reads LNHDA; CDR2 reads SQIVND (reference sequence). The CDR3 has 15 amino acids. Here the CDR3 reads CASSPTQGGYQPQHF. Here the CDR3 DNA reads TGTGCCAGTAGTCCGACGCAGGGGGGCTATCAGCCCCAGCATTTT.

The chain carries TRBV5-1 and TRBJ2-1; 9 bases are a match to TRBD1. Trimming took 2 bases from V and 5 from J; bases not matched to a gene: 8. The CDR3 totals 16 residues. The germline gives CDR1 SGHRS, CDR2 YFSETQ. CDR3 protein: CASSFHPGTGNNEQFF. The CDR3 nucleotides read TGCGCCAGCAGCTTTCACCCAGGGACAGGGAACAATGAGCAGTTCTTC.

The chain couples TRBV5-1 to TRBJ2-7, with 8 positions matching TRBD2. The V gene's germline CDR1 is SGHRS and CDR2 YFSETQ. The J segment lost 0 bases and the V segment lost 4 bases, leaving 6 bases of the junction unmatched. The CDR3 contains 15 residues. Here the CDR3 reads CASSPTSGSSYEQYF. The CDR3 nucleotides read TGCGCCAGCAGCCCCACCAGCGGGAGCTCCTACGAGCAGTACTTC.

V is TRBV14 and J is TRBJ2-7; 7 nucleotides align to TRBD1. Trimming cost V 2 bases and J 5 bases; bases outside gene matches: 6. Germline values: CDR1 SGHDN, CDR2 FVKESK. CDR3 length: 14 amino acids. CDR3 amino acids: CASSQRRGRDEQYF. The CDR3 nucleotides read TGTGCCAGCAGCCAACGAAGGGGGCGAGACGAGCAGTACTTC.

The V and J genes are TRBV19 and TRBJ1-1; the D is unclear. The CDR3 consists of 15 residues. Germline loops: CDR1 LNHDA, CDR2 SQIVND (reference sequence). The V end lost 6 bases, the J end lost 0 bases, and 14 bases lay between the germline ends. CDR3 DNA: TGTGCCAGTAGCCCCGAGGGTGCAATGAACACTGAAGCTTTCTTT. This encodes CASSPEGAMNTEAFF.

CDR3 coding DNA: TGTGCCAGCAGCCCATGGGAGGGCCGGAACACCGGGGAGCTGTTTTTT. It is translated as CASSPWEGRNTGELFF. The V gene is TRBV14, the J gene TRBJ2-2, with 7 nucleotides matching TRBD2. Germline CDR1 reads SGHDN; CDR2 reads FVKESK. With V trimmed by 4 bases and J by 1 base, 6 bases remained unmatched. The length of the CDR3 is 16 residues. The full variable domain, with the rest looked up from reference TRBV14 and TRBJ2-2, is EAGVTQFPSHSVIEKGQTVTLRCDPISGHDNLYWYRRVMGKEIKFLLHFVKESKQDESGMPNNRFLAERTGGTYSTLKVQPAELEDSGVYFCASSPWEGRNTGELFFGEGSRLTVL.

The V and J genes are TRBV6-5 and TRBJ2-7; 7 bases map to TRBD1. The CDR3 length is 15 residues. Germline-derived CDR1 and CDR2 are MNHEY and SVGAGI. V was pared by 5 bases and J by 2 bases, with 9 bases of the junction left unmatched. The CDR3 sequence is CASSVSDRLAYEQYF. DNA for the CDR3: TGTGCCAGCAGTGTCTCGGACAGGCTTGCCTACGAGCAGTACTTC.

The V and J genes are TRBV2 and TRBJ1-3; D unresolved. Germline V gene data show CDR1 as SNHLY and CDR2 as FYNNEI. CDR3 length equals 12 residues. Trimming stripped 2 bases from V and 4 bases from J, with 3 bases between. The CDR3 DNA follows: TGTGCCAGCAGTGAATCGGGAAACACCATATATTTT. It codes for CASSESGNTIYF.

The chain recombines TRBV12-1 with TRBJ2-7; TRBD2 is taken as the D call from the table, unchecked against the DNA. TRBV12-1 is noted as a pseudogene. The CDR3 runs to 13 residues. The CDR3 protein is CASSCRVAKEQYF. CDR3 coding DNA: TGTGCCAGCAGCTGCCGGGTGGCTAAAGAGCAGTACTTC.

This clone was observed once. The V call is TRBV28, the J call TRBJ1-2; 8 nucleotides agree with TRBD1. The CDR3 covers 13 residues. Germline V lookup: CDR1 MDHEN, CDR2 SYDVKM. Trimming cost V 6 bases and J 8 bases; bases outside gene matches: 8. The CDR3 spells CASSSDRVGGYTF. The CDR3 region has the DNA TGTGCCAGCAGCTCGGACAGGGTAGGGGGCTACACCTTC.

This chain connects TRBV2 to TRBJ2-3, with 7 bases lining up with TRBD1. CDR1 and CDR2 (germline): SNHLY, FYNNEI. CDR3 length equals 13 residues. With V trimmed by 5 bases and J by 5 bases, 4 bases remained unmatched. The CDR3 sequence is CASSPRQGDTQYF. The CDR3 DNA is TGTGCCAGCAGTCCTAGACAGGGAGATACGCAGTATTTT.

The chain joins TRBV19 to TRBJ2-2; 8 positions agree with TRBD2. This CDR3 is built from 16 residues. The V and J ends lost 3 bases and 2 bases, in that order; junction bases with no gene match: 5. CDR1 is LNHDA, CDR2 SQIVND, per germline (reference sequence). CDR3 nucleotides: TGTGCCAGTAGTATTGCACTAGCGGCAAACACCGGGGAGCTGTTTTTT. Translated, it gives CASSIALAANTGELFF.

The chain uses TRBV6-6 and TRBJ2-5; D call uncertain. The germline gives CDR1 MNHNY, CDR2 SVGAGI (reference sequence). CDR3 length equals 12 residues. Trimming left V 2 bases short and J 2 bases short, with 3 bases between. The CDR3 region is CASSYPQETQYF. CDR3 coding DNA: TGTGCCAGCAGTTACCCTCAAGAGACCCAGTACTTC.

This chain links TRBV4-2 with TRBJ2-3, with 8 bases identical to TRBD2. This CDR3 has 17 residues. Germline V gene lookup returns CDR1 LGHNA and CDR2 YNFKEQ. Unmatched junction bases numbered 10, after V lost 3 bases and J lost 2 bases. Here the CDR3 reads CASSQDPLADSTDTQYF. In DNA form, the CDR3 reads TGTGCCAGCAGCCAGGACCCACTAGCGGACTCCACAGATACGCAGTATTTT.